Reported below is one T cell receptor beta chain. Germline V gene sequence: CDR1 SGHTA, CDR2 FQGTGA. The V gene lost 0 bases and the J gene lost 6 bases, with 12 bases spanning the gap. CDR3 length equals 15 residues. The data are from a study of control samples from healthy donors and cancer patients. Here immunoSEQ multiplex PCR was the method, and the copy in TCRdb shows in-frame clones only, minus some. The sample holds about 120,000 clones; approximately 92% are singletons and the top ten take less than 1.5%. The TCR comes from a woman between 50 and 59 years old with colorectal cancer. This chain joins TRBV7-3 and TRBJ2-1; the D is unclear. The sequenced sample consisted of PBMCs. The CDR3 protein is CASSLTVNRFNEQFF. In DNA, the CDR3 is TGTGCCAGCAGCTTAACTGTCAATAGGTTCAATGAGCAGTTCTTC.